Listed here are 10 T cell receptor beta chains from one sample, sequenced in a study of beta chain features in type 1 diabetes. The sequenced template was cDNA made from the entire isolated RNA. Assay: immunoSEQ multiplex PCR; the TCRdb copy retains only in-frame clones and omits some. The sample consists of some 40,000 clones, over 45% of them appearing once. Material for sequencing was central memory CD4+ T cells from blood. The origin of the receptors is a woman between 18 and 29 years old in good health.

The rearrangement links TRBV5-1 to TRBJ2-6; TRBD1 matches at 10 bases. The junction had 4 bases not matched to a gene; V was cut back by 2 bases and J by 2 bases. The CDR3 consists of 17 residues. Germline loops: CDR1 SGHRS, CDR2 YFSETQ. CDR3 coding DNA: TGCGCCAGCAGCTTTTTAGGACAGGGGGCTGGGGCCAACGTCCTGACTTTC. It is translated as CASSFLGQGAGANVLTF.

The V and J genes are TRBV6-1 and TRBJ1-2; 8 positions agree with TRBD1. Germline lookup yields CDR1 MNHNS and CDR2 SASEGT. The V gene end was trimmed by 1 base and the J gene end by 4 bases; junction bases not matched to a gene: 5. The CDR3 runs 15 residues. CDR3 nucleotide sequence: TGTGCCAGCAGTGAAGGGACAGGGAGAACCTATGGCTACACCTTC. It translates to CASSEGTGRTYGYTF.

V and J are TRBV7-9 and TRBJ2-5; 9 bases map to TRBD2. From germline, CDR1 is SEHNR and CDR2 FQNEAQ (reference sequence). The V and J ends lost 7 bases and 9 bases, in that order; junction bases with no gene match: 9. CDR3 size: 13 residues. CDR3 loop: CASTQAGGAAQYF. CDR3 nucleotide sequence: TGTGCCAGCACTCAGGCGGGGGGGGCGGCCCAGTACTTC.

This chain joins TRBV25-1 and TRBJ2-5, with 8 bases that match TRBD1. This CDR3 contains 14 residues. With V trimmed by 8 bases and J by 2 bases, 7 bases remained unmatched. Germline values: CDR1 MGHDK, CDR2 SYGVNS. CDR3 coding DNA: TGTGCCAGCGTTCGACAGGGGATACAAGAGACCCAGTACTTC. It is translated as CASVRQGIQETQYF.

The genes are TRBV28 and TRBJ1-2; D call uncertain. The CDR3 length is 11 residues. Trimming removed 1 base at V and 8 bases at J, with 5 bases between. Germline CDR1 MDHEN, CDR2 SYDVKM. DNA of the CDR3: TGTGCCAGCAGTTTATCCCGGGGCTACACCTTC. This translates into CASSLSRGYTF.

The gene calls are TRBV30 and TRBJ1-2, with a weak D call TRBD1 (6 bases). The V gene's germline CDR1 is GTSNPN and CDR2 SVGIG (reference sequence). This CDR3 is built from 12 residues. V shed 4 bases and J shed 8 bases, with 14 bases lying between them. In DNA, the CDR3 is TGTGCCTGGAACAGGGTCGGTGGCGGCTACACCTTC. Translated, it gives CAWNRVGGGYTF.

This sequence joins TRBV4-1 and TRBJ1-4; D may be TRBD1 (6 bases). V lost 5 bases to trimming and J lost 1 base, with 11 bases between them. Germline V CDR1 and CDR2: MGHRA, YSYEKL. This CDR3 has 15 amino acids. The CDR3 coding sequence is TGCGCCAGCAGCGACCAGGGGAAAACTAATGAAAAACTGTTTTTT. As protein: CASSDQGKTNEKLFF.

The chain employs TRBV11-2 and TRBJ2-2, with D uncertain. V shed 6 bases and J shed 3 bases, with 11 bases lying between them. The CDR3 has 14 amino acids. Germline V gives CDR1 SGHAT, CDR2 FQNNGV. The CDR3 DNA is TGTGCCAGCAGGTTACCTCCGTACACCGGGGAGCTGTTTTTT. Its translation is CASRLPPYTGELFF. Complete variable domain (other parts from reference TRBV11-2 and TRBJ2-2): EAGVAQSPRYKIIEKRQSVAFWCNPISGHATLYWYQQILGQGPKLLIQFQNNGVVDDSQLPKDRFSAERLKGVDSTLKIQPAKLEDSAVYLCASRLPPYTGELFFGEGSRLTVL.

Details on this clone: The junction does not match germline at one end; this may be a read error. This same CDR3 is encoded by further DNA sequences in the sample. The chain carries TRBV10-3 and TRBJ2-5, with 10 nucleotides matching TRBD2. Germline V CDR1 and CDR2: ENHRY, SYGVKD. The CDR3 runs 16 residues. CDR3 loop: CAIRSHLLAGEETQYF. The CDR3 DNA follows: TGCGCCATCAGGAGCCACCTTCTAGCGGGGGAAGAGACCCAGTACTTC.

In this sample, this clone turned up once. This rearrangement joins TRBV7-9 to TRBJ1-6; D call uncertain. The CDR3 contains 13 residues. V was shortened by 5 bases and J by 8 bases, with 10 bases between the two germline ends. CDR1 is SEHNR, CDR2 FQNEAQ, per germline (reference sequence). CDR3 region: CASSPGTHSPLHF. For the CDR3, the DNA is TGTGCCAGCAGCCCGGGAACACATTCACCCCTCCACTTT.